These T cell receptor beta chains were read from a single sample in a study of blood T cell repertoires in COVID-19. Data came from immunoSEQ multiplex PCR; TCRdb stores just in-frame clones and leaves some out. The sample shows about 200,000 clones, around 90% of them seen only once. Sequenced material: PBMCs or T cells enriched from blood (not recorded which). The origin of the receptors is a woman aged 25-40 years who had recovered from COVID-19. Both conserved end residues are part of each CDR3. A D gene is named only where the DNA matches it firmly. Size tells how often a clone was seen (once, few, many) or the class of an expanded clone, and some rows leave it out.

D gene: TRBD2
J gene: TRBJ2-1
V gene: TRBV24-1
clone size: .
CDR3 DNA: TGTGCCACCAGTGATTTGAGCGGGAGTGGAAATGAGCAGTTCTTC
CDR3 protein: CATSDLSGSGNEQFF

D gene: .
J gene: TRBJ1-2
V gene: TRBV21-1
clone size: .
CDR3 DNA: TGTGCCAGCAGCAAAGCGGCAGGGGACGGCCCGCACAACTTTAACTATGGCTACACCTTC
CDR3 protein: CASSKAAGDGPHNFNYGYTF

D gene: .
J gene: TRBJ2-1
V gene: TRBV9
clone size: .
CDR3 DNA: TGTGCCAGCAGCGATAGGGGACACATGGGGAGAGTTCGCAATGAGCAGTTCTTC
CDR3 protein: CASSDRGHMGRVRNEQFF

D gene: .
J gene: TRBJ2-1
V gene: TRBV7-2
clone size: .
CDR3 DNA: TGTGCCAGCAGCTTAGGAGGAGGGTACAATGAGCAGTTCTTC
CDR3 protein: CASSLGGGYNEQFF

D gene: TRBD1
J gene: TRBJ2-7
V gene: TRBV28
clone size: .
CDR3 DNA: TGTGCCAGCCTCCGACAGGGAATGTTGTACGAGCAGTACTTC
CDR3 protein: CASLRQGMLYEQYF

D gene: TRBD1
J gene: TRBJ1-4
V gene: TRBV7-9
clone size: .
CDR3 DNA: TGTGCCAGCAGCTTTCGACAGGGCGGTGAAAAACTGTTTTTT
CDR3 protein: CASSFRQGGEKLFF

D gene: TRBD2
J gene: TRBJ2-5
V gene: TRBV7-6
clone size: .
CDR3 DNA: TGTGCCAGCTCGGCTAGCGGGTTTTTCGGGGAGACCCAGTACTTC
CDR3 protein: CASSASGFFGETQYF

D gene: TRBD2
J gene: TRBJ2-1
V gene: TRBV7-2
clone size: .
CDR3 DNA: TGTGCCACCCAGCTGAACGTTTCCCAGGGACTAGCGGGATGGGGTGAGCAGTTCTTC
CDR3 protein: CATQLNVSQGLAGWGEQFF

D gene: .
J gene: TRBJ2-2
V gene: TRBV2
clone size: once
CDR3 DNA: TGTGCCAGCAGTGCTGGGCAGGCCTTGAACACCGGGGAGCTGTTTTTT
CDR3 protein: CASSAGQALNTGELFF

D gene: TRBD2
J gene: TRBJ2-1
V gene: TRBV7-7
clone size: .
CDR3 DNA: TGTGCCAGCAGCCGGGGACTAGCGGGAGCAACTGAGCAGTTCTTC
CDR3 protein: CASSRGLAGATEQFF

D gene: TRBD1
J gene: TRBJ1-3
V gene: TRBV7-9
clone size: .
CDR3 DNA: TGTGCCAGCAGCACTGGTGGGACAGCTTCTGGAAACACCATATATTTT
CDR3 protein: CASSTGGTASGNTIYF

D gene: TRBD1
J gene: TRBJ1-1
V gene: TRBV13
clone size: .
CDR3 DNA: TGTGCCAGCAGCCCGAGGGGACAGGGCACTGAAGCTTTCTTT
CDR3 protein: CASSPRGQGTEAFF

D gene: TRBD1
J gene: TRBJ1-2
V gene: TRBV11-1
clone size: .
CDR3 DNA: TGTGCCAGCAGCTATCTAAGGGGGCAGGGGTTCGATGGCTACACCTTC
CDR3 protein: CASSYLRGQGFDGYTF

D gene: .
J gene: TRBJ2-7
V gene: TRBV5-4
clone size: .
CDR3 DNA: TGTGCCAGCAGCTTGAGAAGTGGTGGGGGGGCTACCTACGAGCAGTACTTC
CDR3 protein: CASSLRSGGGATYEQYF

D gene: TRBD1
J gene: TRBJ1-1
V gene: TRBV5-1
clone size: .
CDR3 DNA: TGCGCCAGCAGCCTAGGGACAGACGCTGAAGCTTTCTTT
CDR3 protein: CASSLGTDAEAFF

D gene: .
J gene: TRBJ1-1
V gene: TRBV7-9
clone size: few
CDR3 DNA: TGTGCCAGCAGCTTAGTTGGTCAGGGTGGACAGTGGCGGGCTTTCTTT
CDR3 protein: CASSLVGQGGQWRAFF

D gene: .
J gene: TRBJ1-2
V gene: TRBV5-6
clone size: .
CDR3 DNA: TGTGCCAGCAGCTGGGACTTCTATGGCTACACCTTC
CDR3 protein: CASSWDFYGYTF

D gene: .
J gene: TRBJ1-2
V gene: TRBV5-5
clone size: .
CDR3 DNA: TGTGCCAGCAGCCTCGTCGGGGATGCTAACTATGGCTACACCTTC
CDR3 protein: CASSLVGDANYGYTF

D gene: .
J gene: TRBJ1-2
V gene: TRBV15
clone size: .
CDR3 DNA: TGTGCCACCAGCAGAGACCGGGGGGGCTATGGCTACACCTTC
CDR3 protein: CATSRDRGGYGYTF

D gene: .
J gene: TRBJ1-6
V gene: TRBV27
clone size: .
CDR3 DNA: TGTGCCAGCAGTTTATTTGGGACTGCTAATAATTCACCCCTCCACTTT
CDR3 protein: CASSLFGTANNSPLHF